Following are 27 T cell receptor beta chains from one sample sequenced in a study of OX40 agonist ivuxolimab in advanced cancers. Profiling relied on immunoSEQ multiplex PCR, and the TCRdb table lists in-frame clones only, not all of them. The table includes 95,000 to 100,000 clones, approximately 83% detected once. The specimen comprised CD4+ or CD8+ T cells sorted from blood, sampled in a trial of the OX40 agonist ivuxolimab. The receptors shown here come from an adult with an advanced solid tumor such as melanoma, head and neck, liver or kidney cancer.

In this sample, this clone turned up once. The chain combines TRBV20-1 with TRBJ1-2; D not certain. The CDR3 consists of 10 residues. Trimming removed 0 bases from V and 10 bases from J, with 6 bases in between. Germline CDR1 is DFQATT and CDR2 is SNEGSKA (reference sequence). CDR3 sequence reads: CSAREVIYTF. The CDR3, as DNA: TGCAGTGCTAGAGAAGTAATCTACACCTTC.

The genes are TRBV15 and TRBJ1-4, with D tentatively TRBD1 (5 bases). V lost 1 base to trimming and J lost 7 bases, with 7 bases between them. Germline V gene lookup returns CDR1 LNHNV and CDR2 YYDKDF (reference sequence). This CDR3 has 13 amino acids. CDR3 DNA: TGTGCCACCAGCAGAGCTGGGACTGAAAAACTGTTTTTT. Translated, it gives CATSRAGTEKLFF.

This clone was detected once. The genes are TRBV18 and TRBJ2-7, with a weak D call TRBD1 (5 bases). CDR3 length: 13 residues. Germline CDR1 is KGHSH and CDR2 is LQKENI. Trimming stripped 2 bases from V and 2 bases from J, with 7 bases between. CDR3 sequence reads: CASSPAGTYEQYF. DNA of the CDR3: TGTGCCAGCTCACCAGCAGGGACCTACGAGCAGTACTTC. Together with reference TRBV18 and TRBJ2-7, the CDR3 gives the full variable domain: NAGVMQNPRHLVRRRGQEARLRCSPMKGHSHVYWYRQLPEEGLKFMVYLQKENIIDESGMPKERFSAEFPKEGPSILRIQQVVRGDSAAYFCASSPAGTYEQYFGPGTRLTVT.

This clone was detected only once. One end of the junction does not line up with germline, which may come from a read error. The sample carries other DNA sequences with the same CDR3. The chain joins TRBV9 to TRBJ2-7, with D uncertain. This CDR3 is 14 amino acids long. Germline assignment: CDR1 SGDLS and CDR2 YYNGEE. CDR3 DNA: TGCGCCAGCAGCGTAGCTTCGGAGCCCTACGAGCAGTACTTC. Translation gives CASSVASEPYEQYF.

V and J are TRBV18 and TRBJ2-7; D is unclear. Germline CDR1 KGHSH, CDR2 LQKENI. This CDR3 is 13 amino acids long. V was shortened by 4 bases and J by 6 bases, with 13 bases between the two germline ends. CDR3: CASSRDGTVEQYF. Written as DNA, the CDR3 is TGTGCCAGCTCACGGGATGGTACGGTCGAGCAGTACTTC.

The CDR3 sequence is CASSQRDGGNTIYF. CDR3 sequence (DNA): TGCGCCAGCAGCCAACGGGACGGTGGAAACACCATATATTTT. V is TRBV4-1 and J is TRBJ1-3; perhaps TRBD1 as D (5 bases). Trimming cost V 2 bases and J 3 bases, with 8 bases left between them. Germline V gives CDR1 MGHRA, CDR2 YSYEKL. CDR3 length equals 14 residues.

This clone was counted a few times. The V and J genes are TRBV28 and TRBJ2-1, with 8 nucleotides matching TRBD2. The CDR3 is 16 amino acids. J lost 7 bases, V lost 4 bases, and 12 bases had no gene match. In germline, CDR1 is MDHEN, CDR2 SYDVKM. CDR3 loop: CASSSPGGRSENEQFF. The DNA of the CDR3 is TGTGCCAGCAGTTCCCCGGGGGGGAGGTCGGAAAATGAGCAGTTCTTC.

In its sample, this clone was seen a few times. The CDR3 nucleotides read TGCGCCAGCAGCTTAGGAAGAATTCAGGTCACTGAAGCTTTCTTT. The encoded protein is CASSLGRIQVTEAFF. The chain links TRBV5-1 to TRBJ1-1, with no clear D. The CDR3 loop spans 15 amino acids. The V gene's germline CDR1 is SGHRS and CDR2 YFSETQ. V lost 2 bases, J lost 4 bases, and 15 bases lay in between.

V gene TRBV6-5 combines with J gene TRBJ2-7; D might be TRBD2 (5 bases). The ends were cut back, 2 bases at V and 2 bases at J, with 7 bases in the middle. Germline loops: CDR1 MNHEY, CDR2 SVGAGI. The CDR3 consists of 13 residues. The CDR3 spells CASSYRETYEQYF. The DNA of the CDR3 is TGTGCCAGCAGTTACCGGGAAACCTACGAGCAGTACTTC.

This chain links TRBV28 with TRBJ2-4, with unresolved D. The CDR3 runs 14 residues. The germline V and J ends were trimmed by 4 bases and 0 bases, with 7 bases remaining between them. CDR1 MDHEN and CDR2 SYDVKM come from the germline V gene. The CDR3 nucleotides read TGTGCCAGCAGTTCCCCGTTAGCCAAAAACATTCAGTACTTC. Residues: CASSSPLAKNIQYF.

The genes are TRBV27 and TRBJ1-2, with TRBD1 as a possible D gene (5 bases). This CDR3 region has 15 residues. CDR1 MNHEY and CDR2 SMNVEV come from the germline V gene (reference sequence). V lost 5 bases and J lost 5, with 18 bases in between. The CDR3 DNA sequence: TGTGCCAGCAGTAGACCCCCGGGACTGGGATATGGCTACACCTTC. Its protein is CASSRPPGLGYGYTF.

V gene TRBV6-4 combines with J gene TRBJ2-3, with 9 bases that match TRBD2. Germline CDR1 MRHNA, CDR2 SNTAGT. This CDR3 region has 15 residues. Germline trimming cut 7 bases from V and 0 bases from J; bases unmatched to any gene: 5. CDR3 protein: CASTPTSGSTDTQYF. The CDR3 region has the DNA TGTGCCAGCACCCCGACTAGCGGAAGCACAGATACGCAGTATTTT.

This clone was seen a handful of times. This chain joins TRBV23-1 and TRBJ2-5, with TRBD1 identical over 8 bases. TRBV23-1 has ORF status, its function being uncertain. This CDR3 is built from 16 residues. Trimming removed 6 bases from V and 5 bases from J; junction bases left unmatched: 14. The CDR3 DNA sequence: TGCGCCAGCAGGACCTCCGGGACAGGAGGGGAGGAGACCCAGTACTTC. It is translated as CASRTSGTGGEETQYF.

V gene TRBV19 combines with J gene TRBJ2-5, with D perhaps given as TRBD1 or TRBD2 (5 bases each). Per the germline V gene, CDR1 is LNHDA and CDR2 is SQIVND (reference sequence). Trimming pared 7 bases from V and 4 bases from J, leaving 19 bases between. The length of the CDR3 is 15 residues. CDR3 DNA sequence: TGTGCCAGTACCAGAGGTGGGGGTCTGGGAGAGACCCAGTACTTC. Its protein product is CASTRGGGLGETQYF.

The chain is built from TRBV4-3 and TRBJ1-4; D is perhaps TRBD1 (5 bases). Deletions cut 3 bases from V and 11 bases from J, with 19 bases between. The CDR3 length is 15 residues. Per the germline V gene, CDR1 is LGHNA and CDR2 is YSLEER. CDR3: CASSHNRGPREKLFF. In nucleotides, the CDR3 is TGCGCCAGCAGCCACAACCGGGGCCCCAGGGAGAAACTGTTTTTT.

The rearrangement links TRBV7-6 to TRBJ1-5, with a weak D call TRBD1 (6 bases). There are 18 residues in the CDR3. The V gene lost 2 bases and the J gene lost 4 bases, with 21 bases spanning the gap. Per the germline V gene, CDR1 is SGHVS and CDR2 is FNYEAQ. CDR3 sequence reads: CASSLSVGGSRGNQPQHF. The CDR3 DNA is TGTGCCAGCAGCTTATCGGTTGGGGGCAGTCGGGGAAATCAGCCCCAGCATTTT. The full variable domain, completed using reference TRBV7-6 and TRBJ1-5, is GAGVSQSPRYKVTKRGQDVALRCDPISGHVSLYWYRQALGQGPEFLTYFNYEAQQDKSGLPNDRFSAERPEGSISTLTIQRTEQRDSAMYRCASSLSVGGSRGNQPQHFGDGTRLSIL.

The chain couples TRBV30 to TRBJ1-1, with D perhaps TRBD1 (6 bases). Germline V gene sequence: CDR1 GTSNPN, CDR2 SVGIG (reference sequence). This CDR3 has 13 residues. Trimming removed 3 bases from V and 1 base from J, with 9 bases in between. CDR3 amino acids: CAWSGQTNTEAFF. The CDR3 region has the DNA TGTGCCTGGAGCGGACAGACGAACACTGAAGCTTTCTTT.

The chain links TRBV5-1 to TRBJ2-2; TRBD2 is a possible D gene (5 bases). From germline, CDR1 is SGHRS and CDR2 YFSETQ. This CDR3 comprises 15 residues. The ends were cut back, 0 bases at V and 6 bases at J, with 12 bases in the middle. The CDR3 DNA reads as TGCGCCAGCAGCTTGGCCCTATCGGGGTCCGGGGAGCTGTTTTTT. Residues: CASSLALSGSGELFF.

V usage is TRBV6-1 and J usage is TRBJ2-5; TRBD1 aligns across 7 bases. The J segment lost 5 bases and the V segment lost 9 bases, leaving 12 bases of the junction unmatched. The CDR3 is 14 residues long. The germline gives CDR1 MNHNS, CDR2 SASEGT. The CDR3 DNA reads TGTGCCAGTACCGGAAACAGGGGTGTTGAGACCCAGTACTTC. Translated: CASTGNRGVETQYF.

V usage is TRBV11-3 and J usage is TRBJ2-5; perhaps TRBD1 as D (5 bases). The germline V gene encodes CDR1 SGHNT and CDR2 YENEEA. CDR3 length: 13 amino acids. Trimming cost V 0 bases and J 4 bases, with 6 bases left between them. In DNA form, the CDR3 reads TGTGCCAGCAGCTTAGATCAGGGAGAGACCCAGTACTTC. Translated: CASSLDQGETQYF.

This clone was seen only once. The V gene is TRBV6-5, the J gene TRBJ1-2; D might be TRBD1 (6 bases). The CDR3 is 14 residues long. V was clipped by 3 bases and J by 6 bases, with 14 bases between them. Germline-derived CDR1 and CDR2 are MNHEY and SVGAGI. The CDR3 here is CASSYGDTGNGYTF. In nucleotides, the CDR3 is TGTGCCAGCAGTTATGGGGACACAGGGAATGGCTACACCTTC.

In nucleotides, the CDR3 is TGTGCTAGTGGTTTGGTAGGGTTCGTACGGGGGGGCGTAGATACGCAGTATTTT. Amino acids: CASGLVGFVRGGVDTQYF. The chain employs TRBV12-5 and TRBJ2-3; the match to TRBD2 covers 8 bases. Per germline, CDR1 LGHNT and CDR2 FRNRAP. Trimming cost V 0 bases and J 5 bases; bases outside gene matches: 13. This CDR3 comprises 18 residues.

The chain couples TRBV6-1 to TRBJ1-2, with D uncertain. The germline V and J ends were trimmed by 1 base and 0 bases, with 6 bases remaining between them. Germline CDR1 MNHNS, CDR2 SASEGT. This CDR3 is built from 14 residues. CDR3 sequence (DNA): TGTGCCAGCAGTGAAGACACAGCTAACTATGGCTACACCTTC. This codes for CASSEDTANYGYTF.

The V and J genes are TRBV5-4 and TRBJ1-6; D is uncertain. CDR1 is SGHNT, CDR2 YYREEE, per germline (reference sequence). The length of the CDR3 is 14 residues. Trimming removed 0 bases at V and 5 bases at J, with 6 bases between. The CDR3 reads CASSLDLNNSPLHF. DNA of the CDR3: TGTGCCAGCAGCTTGGACCTGAATAATTCACCCCTCCACTTT.

The gene calls are TRBV5-1 and TRBJ2-7; 7 bases are a match to TRBD1. Germline V gene sequence: CDR1 SGHRS, CDR2 YFSETQ. This CDR3 is 15 amino acids long. V gave up 0 bases and J gave up 2 bases; unmatched junction bases: 5. The CDR3: CASSLEAGGPYEQYF. The CDR3 nucleotides read TGCGCCAGCAGCTTGGAGGCAGGGGGTCCCTACGAGCAGTACTTC.

This clone was picked up one time. This chain joins TRBV7-8 and TRBJ2-6; 7 bases fit TRBD1. Trimming removed 5 bases from V and 0 bases from J; junction bases left unmatched: 7. The CDR3 has 17 residues. CDR1 and CDR2 (germline): SGHVS, FQNEAQ. This CDR3 is CASSRDSQDSGANVLTF. CDR3 nucleotide sequence: TGTGCCAGCAGCCGGGACAGCCAAGACTCTGGGGCCAACGTCCTGACTTTC.

The rearrangement links TRBV29-1 to TRBJ2-1; 7 nucleotides match TRBD2. With V trimmed by 4 bases and J by 5 bases, 8 bases remained unmatched. Germline V gene data show CDR1 as SQVTM and CDR2 as ANQGSEA. The CDR3 consists of 14 residues. In DNA, the CDR3 is TGCAGCGTTGGCCGTTTTGCGGGAGACAATGAGCAGTTCTTC. It encodes CSVGRFAGDNEQFF.